Following are 29 T cell receptor beta chains from one sample sequenced in a study of patients and donors after allogeneic stem cell transplantation. MiXCR, run by TCRdb on the RT-PCR reads, gives a single entry per CDR3 protein. The sample includes some 960,000 distinct CDR3 sequences, about 20% of them seen just once. Input material: blood, either unsorted or a sorted T cell fraction (not recorded which). These receptors all stem from a human donor who was either an allogeneic HSCT recipient or a stem cell or donor lymphocyte infusion donor (not recorded which). It is not recorded whose cells these are; they may come from a transplant donor.

This chain links TRBV20-1 with TRBJ1-1; D unresolved. Between the trimmed V and J ends, which lost 3 bases and 8 bases, there was a span of 10 bases. Germline CDR1 is DFQATT and CDR2 is SNEGSKA (reference sequence). The CDR3 sequence is 11 residues long. This chain's CDR3 is CSASRALEAFF. CDR3 bases: TGCAGTGCTAGCCGGGCCCTAGAAGCTTTCTTT.

This clonotype was recorded only once. V and J are TRBV6-1 and TRBJ2-1, with TRBD2 matching over 9 bases. The CDR3 covers 15 residues. Germline CDR1 is MNHNS and CDR2 is SASEGT. The J segment lost 5 bases and the V segment lost 6 bases, leaving 8 bases of the junction unmatched. DNA for the CDR3: TGTGCCAGCAGACAGCCGGGACTAGCCGACAATGAGCAGTTCTTC. This codes for CASRQPGLADNEQFF.

The rearrangement uses TRBV29-1 and TRBJ1-2; maybe TRBD1 (6 bases). With 6 bases removed from V and 4 bases from J, the gap between germline ends came to 27 bases. The CDR3 consists of 17 residues. CDR1 and CDR2 from the germline V gene are SQVTM and ANQGSEA. DNA of the CDR3: TGCAGCGTCGAGAATCCCCGGGGAGAGCTAGGGGGCTATGGCTACACCTTC. The encoded protein is CSVENPRGELGGYGYTF.

This clonotype was seen a few times. V usage is TRBV4-1 and J usage is TRBJ1-1; D may be TRBD1 (6 bases). The length of the CDR3 is 16 residues. The germline V gene has CDR1 MGHRA and CDR2 YSYEKL. Trimming left V 0 bases short and J 5 bases short, with 16 bases between. The CDR3 reads CASSQDGGARGTEAFF. DNA for the CDR3: TGCGCCAGCAGCCAAGATGGGGGGGCGCGGGGGACTGAAGCTTTCTTT.

This chain links TRBV6-2 or TRBV6-3 with TRBJ2-1; 7 nucleotides match TRBD1. Germline CDR1 reads MNHEY; CDR2 reads SVGEGT. The trim removed 2 bases at V and 6 bases at J, leaving 4 bases unmatched. This CDR3 is built from 14 residues. The CDR3 region is CASSYVTGLNEQFF. The DNA for the CDR3 is TGTGCCAGCAGTTACGTGACAGGGCTCAATGAGCAGTTCTTC.

This clonotype has more than one count but fewer than ten. This chain links TRBV11-1 with TRBJ2-1, with D maybe TRBD2 (7 bases). Germline CDR1 and CDR2: SGHAT and FQDESV (reference sequence). Trimming left V 3 bases short and J 4 bases short, with 13 bases between. This CDR3 comprises 15 residues. The CDR3 protein is CASSFEGGGYNEQFF. The CDR3 DNA is TGTGCCAGCAGCTTTGAGGGAGGGGGATACAATGAGCAGTTCTTC.

This clonotype has more than one count but fewer than ten. The chain employs TRBV12-3 or TRBV12-4 and TRBJ2-2; 10 nucleotides line up with TRBD2. Unmatched junction bases numbered 7, after V lost 3 bases and J lost 6 bases. The CDR3 contains 16 residues. For the CDR3, the DNA is TGTGCCAGCAGTTTTCGCCTAGCGGGAGAAGCCGGGGAGCTGTTTTTT. This translates into CASSFRLAGEAGELFF.

The CDR3 sequence is CASSVDQGAADTQYF. CDR3 nucleotides: TGTGCCAGCAGCGTAGACCAGGGGGCAGCAGATACGCAGTATTTT. The gene calls are TRBV9 and TRBJ2-3; 8 bases are a match to TRBD1. The CDR3 totals 15 residues. Germline assignment: CDR1 SGDLS and CDR2 YYNGEE. Losses at the gene ends were 0 bases for V and 4 bases for J; bases not matched to a gene: 4.

The chain has TRBV7-2 and TRBJ1-5; possibly TRBD1 for D (5 bases). With 1 base removed from V and 4 bases from J, the gap between germline ends came to 11 bases. Germline V CDR1 and CDR2: SGHTA, FQGNSA. The CDR3 is 15 amino acids. In DNA, the CDR3 is TGTGCCAGCAGCTTAGTGGTGGGGGGGAATCAGCCCCAGCATTTT. Residues: CASSLVVGGNQPQHF.

This clonotype was counted at least ten times. The CDR3 region has the DNA TGCGCCAGCAGCCAAGTAAGCAATGAGCAGTTCTTC. This gives the protein CASSQVSNEQFF. The chain joins TRBV4-1 to TRBJ2-1; no definite D call. The germline V and J ends were trimmed by 1 base and 6 bases, with 4 bases remaining between them. The CDR3 runs to 12 residues. Germline CDR1 MGHRA, CDR2 YSYEKL.

This chain uses TRBV5-1 with TRBJ1-5; D may be TRBD1 (6 bases). The CDR3 contains 13 residues. Between the trimmed V and J ends, which lost 6 bases and 1 base, there was a span of 8 bases. Germline V gene data show CDR1 as SGHRS and CDR2 as YFSETQ. The CDR3 sequence is CASNQGSNQPQHF. In nucleotides, the CDR3 is TGCGCCAGCAACCAGGGGAGCAATCAGCCCCAGCATTTT.

This clonotype was detected only a few times. The chain uses TRBV7-6 and TRBJ1-5, with 8 bases lining up with TRBD1. Trimming took 1 base from V and 5 from J; bases not matched to a gene: 7. The germline V gene encodes CDR1 SGHVS and CDR2 FNYEAQ. CDR3 length: 16 amino acids. CDR3 protein: CASSLDGTGNHQPQHF. CDR3 nucleotide sequence: TGTGCCAGCAGCTTAGATGGGACAGGCAACCATCAGCCCCAGCATTTT.

J is TRBJ1-4 and V is TRBV7-2; no reliable D call. The CDR3 contains 16 residues. Looked up from germline, CDR1 is SGHTA and CDR2 is FQGNSA. V gave up 5 bases and J gave up 3 bases, with 16 bases separating them. The CDR3 region is CASSPPLIHANEKLFF. For the CDR3, the DNA is TGTGCCAGCAGCCCCCCCCTTATCCACGCTAATGAAAAACTGTTTTTT.

This clonotype was counted between two and nine times. The gene calls are TRBV21-1 and TRBJ2-5; the DNA was not used to check the table's D call, TRBD1. TRBV21-1 is an annotated pseudogene. This CDR3 region has 15 residues. The CDR3 here is CASSVGTEQVETQYF. The CDR3 nucleotides are TGTGCCAGCAGCGTGGGGACAGAACAAGTGGAGACCCAGTACTTC.

This clonotype appeared a single time. CDR3 region: CASSHPGLAGEKYF. CDR3 coding DNA: TGTGCCAGCAGCCATCCGGGACTAGCGGGAGAGAAGTACTTC. The chain recombines TRBV3-1 with TRBJ2-7, with TRBD2 matching over 14 bases. V was clipped by 3 bases and J by 11 bases; unmatched bases: 6. The CDR3 has 14 amino acids. CDR1 and CDR2 from the germline V gene are LGHDT and YNNKEL (reference sequence).

V gene TRBV12-3 or TRBV12-4 combines with J gene TRBJ1-2, with D uncertain. Trimming removed 6 bases at V and 8 bases at J, with 19 bases between. This CDR3 comprises 14 residues. The CDR3 loop reads CASSANRIKEGYTF. CDR3 DNA sequence: TGTGCCAGCAGCGCCAACCGAATCAAGGAAGGCTACACCTTC.

V gene TRBV7-9 combines with J gene TRBJ1-1; D is uncertain. CDR1 is SEHNR, CDR2 FQNEAQ, per germline (reference sequence). With 5 bases removed from V and 12 bases from J, the gap between germline ends came to 19 bases. CDR3 length equals 13 residues. The CDR3 DNA is TGTGCCAGCAGCGTCCCAGTTTCTGGGCAAACTTTCTTT. Translation gives CASSVPVSGQTFF.

The chain has TRBV7-2 and TRBJ2-2; no clear D. Germline V gene data show CDR1 as SGHTA and CDR2 as FQGNSA. The CDR3 runs to 16 residues. Trimming took off 2 bases at V and 4 bases at J, with 14 bases between the two ends. For the CDR3, the DNA is TGTGCCAGCAGCTTAACCCCGCCGGACCTCACCGGGGAGCTGTTTTTT. The encoded protein is CASSLTPPDLTGELFF.

This clonotype was found once. The chain combines TRBV7-3 with TRBJ2-2; 7 bases align to TRBD2. The CDR3 consists of 15 residues. Germline loops: CDR1 SGHTA, CDR2 FQGTGA. The V segment lost 1 base and the J segment 6 bases; nucleotides outside the gene matches: 5. DNA for the CDR3: TGTGCCAGCAGCTTAAAACCCCGGGGGGCCGGGGAGCTGTTTTTT. It translates to CASSLKPRGAGELFF.

The CDR3, as DNA: TGTGCCACCAGCTCCCCGGGGGGACGCTGGGATGAGCAGTTCTTC. Translation gives CATSSPGGRWDEQFF. V and J are TRBV15 and TRBJ2-1; 7 bases are shared with TRBD2. The germline V gene has CDR1 LNHNV and CDR2 YYDKDF (reference sequence). This CDR3 has 15 residues. J was trimmed by 8 bases and V by 5 bases; bases with no gene match: 12.

This clonotype turned up a few times. The chain links TRBV6-8 to TRBJ2-4; 8 nucleotides agree with TRBD2. The germline CDR1 and CDR2 sequences are MNHGY and SAAAGT. Losses at the gene ends were 3 bases for V and 0 bases for J; bases not matched to a gene: 7. The CDR3 length is 17 residues. The CDR3 bases are TGTGCCAGCAGTTATAGACTAGCGAGAGGAGCCAAAAACATTCAGTACTTC. Its protein is CASSYRLARGAKNIQYF.

This clonotype was detected only a few times. The chain combines TRBV7-8 with TRBJ2-7; D unresolved. The CDR3 contains 13 residues. CDR1 and CDR2 from the germline V gene are SGHVS and FQNEAQ. Trimming took off 5 bases at V and 6 bases at J, with 14 bases between the two ends. CDR3 protein: CASSIDSTGEQYF. DNA of the CDR3: TGTGCCAGCAGCATCGACTCAACTGGCGAGCAGTACTTC. The full variable domain, in which reference TRBV7-8 and TRBJ2-7 provide the parts outside the CDR3, is GAGVSQSPRYKVAKRGQDVALRCDPISGHVSLFWYQQALGQGPEFLTYFQNEAQLDKSGLPSDRFFAERPEGSVSTLKIQRTQQEDSAVYLCASSIDSTGEQYFGPGTRLTVT.

The rearrangement uses TRBV4-3 and TRBJ2-3; TRBD2 matches at 11 bases. The V and J ends lost 0 bases and 5 bases, in that order; junction bases with no gene match: 4. From germline, CDR1 is LGHNA and CDR2 YSLEER. The CDR3 consists of 16 residues. The CDR3 DNA sequence: TGCGCCAGCAGCCAAGATTTAGCGGGGGGGGGAGATACGCAGTATTTT. Translating gives CASSQDLAGGGDTQYF.

The sample holds many counts of this clonotype. The chain joins TRBV12-3 or TRBV12-4 to TRBJ2-7; no definite D call. The CDR3 contains 13 residues. The V end was cut by 5 bases, the J end by 3 bases, with 11 bases between. The CDR3 protein is CASSPRTNYEQYF. The CDR3 region has the DNA TGTGCCAGCAGTCCCCGTACTAACTACGAGCAGTACTTC.

The chain recombines TRBV5-5 with TRBJ2-5; 10 nucleotides align to TRBD1. This CDR3 is built from 16 residues. The germline V gene has CDR1 SGHKS and CDR2 YYEKEE (reference sequence). Unmatched junction bases numbered 5, after V lost 3 bases and J lost 0 bases. For the CDR3, the DNA is TGTGCCAGCAGCTCGACAGGGGGCATGTACCAAGAGACCCAGTACTTC. Its protein is CASSSTGGMYQETQYF. Filled out from reference TRBV5-5 and TRBJ2-5, the complete variable domain reads DAGVTQSPTHLIKTRGQQVTLRCSPISGHKSVSWYQQVLGQGPQFIFQYYEKEERGRGNFPDRFSARQFPNYSSELNVNALLLGDSALYLCASSSTGGMYQETQYFGPGTRLLVL.

The CDR3 sequence: CSAPGGGLSYEQYF. The CDR3 DNA follows: TGCAGTGCCCCAGGCGGGGGTCTCTCCTACGAGCAGTACTTC. The chain couples TRBV20-1 to TRBJ2-7, with TRBD2 matching over 7 bases. CDR1 and CDR2 (germline): DFQATT, SNEGSKA (reference sequence). This CDR3 region has 14 residues. V shed 6 bases and J 0 bases; nucleotides not matched to a gene: 8.

The chain combines TRBV15 with TRBJ1-1; no firm D call. This CDR3 is built from 13 residues. The germline V gene has CDR1 LNHNV and CDR2 YYDKDF (reference sequence). V was shortened by 6 bases and J by 0 bases, with 8 bases between the two germline ends. The CDR3 protein is CATRVRMNTEAFF. The DNA for the CDR3 is TGTGCCACCAGAGTTAGGATGAACACTGAAGCTTTCTTT.

This sequence joins TRBV11-2 and TRBJ2-1; D may be TRBD2 (6 bases). This CDR3 is built from 13 residues. V lost 8 bases and J lost 8, with 16 bases in between. Germline V gene sequence: CDR1 SGHAT, CDR2 FQNNGV. The CDR3 here is CASAVGEVHEQFF. The CDR3 nucleotides read TGTGCCAGCGCAGTCGGGGAGGTTCATGAGCAGTTCTTC.

The chain combines TRBV4-2 with TRBJ2-1, with TRBD2 matching 8 bases. Germline CDR1 LGHNA, CDR2 YNFKEQ. CDR3 length equals 16 residues. Trimming took 0 bases from V and 6 from J; bases not matched to a gene: 7. Here the CDR3 DNA reads TGTGCCAGCAGCCAAGAGGATCGGGGGGGCATCAATGAGCAGTTCTTC. It encodes CASSQEDRGGINEQFF.